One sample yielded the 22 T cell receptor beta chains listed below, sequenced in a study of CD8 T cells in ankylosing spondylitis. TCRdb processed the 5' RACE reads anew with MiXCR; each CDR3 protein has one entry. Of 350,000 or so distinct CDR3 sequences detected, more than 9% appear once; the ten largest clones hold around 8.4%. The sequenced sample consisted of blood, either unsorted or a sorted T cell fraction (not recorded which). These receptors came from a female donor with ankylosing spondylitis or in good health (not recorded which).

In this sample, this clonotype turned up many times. DNA for the CDR3: TGTGCCAGCAGTTTGTACGGACAGGGGCGGGAGCAGTACTTC. Translated, it gives CASSLYGQGREQYF. The chain employs TRBV27 and TRBJ2-7, with TRBD1 identical over 9 bases. V shed 3 bases and J 7 bases; nucleotides not matched to a gene: 7. The CDR3 runs 14 residues. From germline, CDR1 is MNHEY and CDR2 SMNVEV (reference sequence).

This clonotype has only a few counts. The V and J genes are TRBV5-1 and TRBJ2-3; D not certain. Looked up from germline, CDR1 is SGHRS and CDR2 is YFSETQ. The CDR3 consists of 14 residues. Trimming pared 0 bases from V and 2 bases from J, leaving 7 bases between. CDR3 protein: CASSLDGPTDTQYF. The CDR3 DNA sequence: TGCGCCAGCAGCTTGGATGGCCCCACAGATACGCAGTATTTT.

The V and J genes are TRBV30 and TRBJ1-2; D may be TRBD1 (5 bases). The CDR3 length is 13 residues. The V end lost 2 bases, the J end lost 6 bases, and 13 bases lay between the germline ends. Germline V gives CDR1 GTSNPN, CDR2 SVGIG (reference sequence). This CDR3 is CAWSFGGIDGYTF. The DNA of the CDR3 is TGTGCCTGGAGTTTTGGGGGAATAGATGGCTACACCTTC.

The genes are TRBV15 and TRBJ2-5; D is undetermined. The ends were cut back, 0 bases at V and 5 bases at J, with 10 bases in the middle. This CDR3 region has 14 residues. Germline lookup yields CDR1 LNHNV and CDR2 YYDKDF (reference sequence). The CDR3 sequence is CATSREIQRETQYF. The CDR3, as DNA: TGTGCCACCAGCAGAGAGATACAACGGGAGACCCAGTACTTC.

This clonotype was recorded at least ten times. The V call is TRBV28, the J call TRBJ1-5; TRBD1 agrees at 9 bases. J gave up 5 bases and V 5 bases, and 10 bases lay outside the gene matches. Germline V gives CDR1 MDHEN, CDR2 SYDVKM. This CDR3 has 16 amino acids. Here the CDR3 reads CASSLRQGVLYQPQHF. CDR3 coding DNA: TGTGCCAGCAGTCTGAGACAGGGGGTGCTCTATCAGCCCCAGCATTTT.

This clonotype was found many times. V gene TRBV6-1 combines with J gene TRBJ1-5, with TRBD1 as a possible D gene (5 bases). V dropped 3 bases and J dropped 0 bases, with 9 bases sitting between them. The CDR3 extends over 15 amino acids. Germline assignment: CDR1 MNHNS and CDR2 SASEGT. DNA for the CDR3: TGTGCCAGCAGTGAGGCTGGGGCTAGCAATCAGCCCCAGCATTTT. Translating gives CASSEAGASNQPQHF.

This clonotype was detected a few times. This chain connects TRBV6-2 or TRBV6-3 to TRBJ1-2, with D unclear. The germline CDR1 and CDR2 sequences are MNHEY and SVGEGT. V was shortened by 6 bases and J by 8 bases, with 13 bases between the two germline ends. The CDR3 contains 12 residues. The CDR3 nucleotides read TGTGCCAGCAGCCCGCGACTCAAGGGCTACACCTTC. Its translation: CASSPRLKGYTF.

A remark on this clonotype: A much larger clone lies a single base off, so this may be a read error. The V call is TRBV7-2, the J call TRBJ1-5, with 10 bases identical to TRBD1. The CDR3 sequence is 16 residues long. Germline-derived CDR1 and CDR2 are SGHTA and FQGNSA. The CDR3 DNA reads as TGTGCCAGCAGCTTAGCGGGGACAGGGGTAAATCAGCCCCAGCCTTTT. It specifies CASSLAGTGVNQPQPF.

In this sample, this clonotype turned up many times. In DNA, the CDR3 is TGTGCCAGCAGGATCGGGACAGGATACACCTATGGCTACACCTTC. Translation: CASRIGTGYTYGYTF. V is TRBV5-6 and J is TRBJ1-2, with 8 bases lining up with TRBD1. This CDR3 is 15 amino acids long. CDR1 SGHDT and CDR2 YYEEEE come from the germline V gene. Trimming at V came to 5 bases and at J to 4 bases, leaving 10 bases not matched to a gene.

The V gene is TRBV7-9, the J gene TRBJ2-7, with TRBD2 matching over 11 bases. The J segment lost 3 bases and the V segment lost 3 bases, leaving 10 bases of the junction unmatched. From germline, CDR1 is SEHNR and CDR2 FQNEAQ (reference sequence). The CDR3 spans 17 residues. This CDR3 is CASSLVQTSGVIYEQYF. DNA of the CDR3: TGTGCCAGCAGCTTGGTTCAGACTAGCGGGGTTATCTACGAGCAGTACTTC.

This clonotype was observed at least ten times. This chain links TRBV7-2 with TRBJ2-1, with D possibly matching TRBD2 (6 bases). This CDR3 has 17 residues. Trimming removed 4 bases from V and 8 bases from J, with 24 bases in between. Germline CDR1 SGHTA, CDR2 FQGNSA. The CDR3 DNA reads TGTGCCAGCAGCTACGTACCCCCTTTTTTGGGGGGACATGAGCAGTTCTTC. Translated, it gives CASSYVPPFLGGHEQFF.

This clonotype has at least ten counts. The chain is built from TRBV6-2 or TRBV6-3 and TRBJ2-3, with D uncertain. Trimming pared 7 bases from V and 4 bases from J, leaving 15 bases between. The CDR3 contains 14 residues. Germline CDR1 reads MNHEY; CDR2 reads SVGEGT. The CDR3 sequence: CASTKGQDADTQYF. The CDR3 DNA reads TGTGCCAGCACCAAAGGCCAAGACGCAGATACGCAGTATTTT.

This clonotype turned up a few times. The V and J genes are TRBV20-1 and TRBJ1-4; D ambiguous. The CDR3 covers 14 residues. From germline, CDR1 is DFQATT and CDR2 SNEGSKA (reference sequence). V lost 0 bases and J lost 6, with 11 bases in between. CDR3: CSARDPGAHEKLFF. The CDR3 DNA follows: TGCAGTGCTAGAGATCCAGGAGCTCATGAAAAACTGTTTTTT.

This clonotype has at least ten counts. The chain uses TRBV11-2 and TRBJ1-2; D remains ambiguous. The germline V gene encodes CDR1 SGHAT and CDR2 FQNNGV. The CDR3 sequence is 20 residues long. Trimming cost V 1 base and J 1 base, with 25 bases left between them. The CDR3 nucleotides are TGTGCCAGCAGCTTAGTTGCACTGGGAACCCCCAACCGAATTAACTATGGCTACACCTTC. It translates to CASSLVALGTPNRINYGYTF.

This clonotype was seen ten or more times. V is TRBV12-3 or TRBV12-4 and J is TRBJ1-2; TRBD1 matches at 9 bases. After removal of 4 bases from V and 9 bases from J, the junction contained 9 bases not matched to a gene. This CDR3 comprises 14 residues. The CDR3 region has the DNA TGTGCCAGCAGTTCGGACCGGGACAGGGAGCGCTACACCTTC. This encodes CASSSDRDRERYTF.

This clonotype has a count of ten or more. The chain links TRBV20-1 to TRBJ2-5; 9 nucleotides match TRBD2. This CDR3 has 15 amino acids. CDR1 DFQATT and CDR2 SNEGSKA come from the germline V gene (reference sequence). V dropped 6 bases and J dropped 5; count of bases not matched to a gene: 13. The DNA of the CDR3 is TGCAGTGCCCTCCGCACCAGCGGGGGGTTGGAGACCCAGTACTTC. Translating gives CSALRTSGGLETQYF.

The CDR3 nucleotides are TGTGCCAGCAGCCCCCTTCTCCGTACAGGGTCCGCTGAAGCTTTCTTT. Translation: CASSPLLRTGSAEAFF. The J gene is TRBJ1-1, the V gene TRBV5-4; a weak D match, TRBD1 (6 bases). This CDR3 contains 16 residues. The V and J ends lost 4 bases and 6 bases respectively, with 22 bases between them. Germline V gene lookup returns CDR1 SGHNT and CDR2 YYREEE (reference sequence).

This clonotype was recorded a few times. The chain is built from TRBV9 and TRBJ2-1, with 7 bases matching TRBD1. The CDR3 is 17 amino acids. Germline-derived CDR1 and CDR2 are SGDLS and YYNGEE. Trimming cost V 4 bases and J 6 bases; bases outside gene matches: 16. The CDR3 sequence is CASSPTGTALSGNEQFF. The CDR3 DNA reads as TGTGCCAGCAGCCCCACAGGGACAGCCCTCTCGGGCAATGAGCAGTTCTTC.

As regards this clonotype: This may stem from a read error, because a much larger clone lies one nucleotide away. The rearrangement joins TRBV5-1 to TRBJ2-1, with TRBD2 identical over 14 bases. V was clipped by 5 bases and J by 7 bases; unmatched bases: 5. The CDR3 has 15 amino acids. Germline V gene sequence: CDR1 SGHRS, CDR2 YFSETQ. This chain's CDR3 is CASRLRLAGGNEQFF. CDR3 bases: TGCGCCAGCAGGTTGAGACTAGCGGGAGGGAATGAGCAGTTCTTC.

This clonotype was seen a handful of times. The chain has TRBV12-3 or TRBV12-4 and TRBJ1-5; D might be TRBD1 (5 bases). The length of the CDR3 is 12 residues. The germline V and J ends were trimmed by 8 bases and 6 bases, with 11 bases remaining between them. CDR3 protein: CASAGRTQPQHF. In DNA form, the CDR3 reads TGTGCCAGCGCGGGGCGGACTCAGCCCCAGCATTTT.

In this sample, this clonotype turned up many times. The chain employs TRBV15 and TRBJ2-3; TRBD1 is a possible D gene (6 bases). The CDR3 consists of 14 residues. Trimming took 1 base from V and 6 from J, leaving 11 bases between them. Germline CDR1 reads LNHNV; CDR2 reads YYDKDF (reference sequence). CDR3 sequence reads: CATSRGETGDTQYF. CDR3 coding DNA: TGTGCCACCAGCAGAGGGGAGACAGGCGATACGCAGTATTTT.

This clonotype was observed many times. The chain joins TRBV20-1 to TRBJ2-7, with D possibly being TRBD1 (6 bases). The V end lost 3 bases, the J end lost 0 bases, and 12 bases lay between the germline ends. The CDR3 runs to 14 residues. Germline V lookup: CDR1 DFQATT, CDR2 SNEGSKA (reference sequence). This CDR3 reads CSASPRGSSYEQYF. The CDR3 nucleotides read TGCAGTGCTAGCCCAAGGGGGAGCTCCTACGAGCAGTACTTC.